The next 9 T cell receptor beta chains were all read from a single sample in a study of PD-1 blockade in classical Hodgkin lymphoma. TCRdb keeps only in-frame clones here, not all; method: immunoSEQ multiplex PCR. Seen here are some 15,000 clones, 88% observed once, and the top ten hold less than 1%. As to time point: cycle 4 day 1 (C4D1), after 6 weeks of nivolumab. Brentuximab vedotin exposure varied among the patients, all of whom had relapsed after autologous stem cell transplantation. Negative selection with magnetic separation was used to purify CD4+ T cells from thawed PBMCs. The specimen was CD4+ T cells from blood, collected before the fourth cycle of nivolumab. Every receptor here comes from a human donor with classical Hodgkin lymphoma.

V and J are TRBV6-6 and TRBJ2-3; tentative D call: TRBD1 (5 bases). The CDR3 contains 16 residues. Germline V gene data show CDR1 as MNHNY and CDR2 as SVGAGI (reference sequence). V shed 6 bases and J shed 2 bases, with 18 bases lying between them. In nucleotides, the CDR3 is TGTGCCAGCAGACCCAGTAGGGGTGGTCACACAGATACGCAGTATTTT. Protein: CASRPSRGGHTDTQYF.

The rearrangement links TRBV7-2 to TRBJ2-5; 8 bases line up with TRBD2. Germline V gene lookup returns CDR1 SGHTA and CDR2 FQGNSA. The junction had 8 bases not matched to a gene; V was cut back by 0 bases and J by 5 bases. There are 16 residues in the CDR3. Here the CDR3 reads CASSLALRGVRETQYF. CDR3 coding DNA: TGTGCCAGCAGCTTAGCTTTGCGGGGGGTACGGGAGACCCAGTACTTC. Combining the CDR3 with reference TRBV7-2 and TRBJ2-5 gives the whole variable domain GAGVSQSPSNKVTEKGKDVELRCDPISGHTALYWYRQSLGQGLEFLIYFQGNSAPDKSGLPSDRFSAERTGGSVSTLTIQRTQQEDSAVYLCASSLALRGVRETQYFGPGTRLLVL.

The chain is built from TRBV30 and TRBJ2-3, with 8 bases fitting TRBD1. The CDR3 runs 15 residues. V was clipped by 4 bases and J by 2 bases; unmatched bases: 8. Germline lookup yields CDR1 GTSNPN and CDR2 SVGIG (reference sequence). CDR3 sequence (DNA): TGTGCCTGGAACCACAGGGGGGCGCCCACAGATACGCAGTATTTT. Its protein is CAWNHRGAPTDTQYF.

This chain uses TRBV5-4 with TRBJ2-1, with 8 nucleotides matching TRBD1. The CDR3 contains 16 residues. V dropped 4 bases and J dropped 1; count of bases not matched to a gene: 7. Germline-derived CDR1 and CDR2 are SGHNT and YYREEE (reference sequence). The CDR3 region has the DNA TGTGCCAGCAGCCCCTCCGGACAGGGTTCCTACAATGAGCAGTTCTTC. It is translated as CASSPSGQGSYNEQFF.

This chain links TRBV5-4 with TRBJ2-7; 8 positions match TRBD1. This CDR3 contains 14 residues. Germline V gene lookup returns CDR1 SGHNT and CDR2 YYREEE (reference sequence). Trimming cost V 3 bases and J 1 base; bases outside gene matches: 3. This CDR3 reads CASSSRTGSYEQYF. The CDR3 DNA sequence: TGTGCCAGCAGCTCGAGGACAGGGTCCTACGAGCAGTACTTC.

The chain recombines TRBV5-1 with TRBJ2-1; tentatively, D is TRBD1 (6 bases). CDR1 and CDR2 (germline): SGHRS, YFSETQ. V was pared by 1 base and J by 0 bases, with 8 bases between. This CDR3 is built from 15 residues. The CDR3 is CASSLQGSSYNEQFF. CDR3 DNA: TGCGCCAGCAGCTTGCAGGGGAGCTCCTACAATGAGCAGTTCTTC.

The gene calls are TRBV7-2 and TRBJ2-3; a weak D match, TRBD1 (6 bases). The CDR3 length is 15 residues. Trimming removed 3 bases from V and 0 bases from J, with 10 bases in between. Germline values: CDR1 SGHTA, CDR2 FQGNSA. The CDR3 sequence: CASSFGTPSTDTQYF. In nucleotides, the CDR3 is TGTGCCAGCAGCTTCGGGACACCAAGCACAGATACGCAGTATTTT.

The V gene is TRBV28, the J gene TRBJ2-5; D is tentatively TRBD1 or TRBD2 (6 bases each). V lost 4 bases and J 4 bases, leaving 13 bases between the germline ends. The CDR3 totals 14 residues. Germline CDR1 is MDHEN and CDR2 is SYDVKM. This chain's CDR3 is CASSWLGGRETQYF. In nucleotides, the CDR3 is TGTGCCAGCAGTTGGCTAGGGGGGCGAGAGACCCAGTACTTC.

This clone has more than one count but fewer than ten. The J gene is TRBJ2-2, the V gene TRBV5-6, with TRBD1 as a possible D gene (5 bases). The CDR3 sequence is 12 residues long. CDR1 is SGHDT and CDR2 is YYEEEE in the germline V gene. Trimming removed 1 base at V and 9 bases at J, with 7 bases between. CDR3 sequence: CASSLTGRELFF. The DNA for the CDR3 is TGTGCCAGCAGCTTGACAGGTCGGGAGCTGTTTTTT.